This paragraph reports one T cell receptor beta chain. The data are from a study of blood T cell repertoires in COVID-19. For the study at large: T cells, B-cell-depleted T cells, or PBMCs provided the cDNA or gDNA that served as material.

The CDR3 spans 13 residues. Trimming took off 3 bases at V and 2 bases at J, with 7 bases between the two ends. The germline V gene encodes CDR1 SEHNR and CDR2 FQNEAQ (reference sequence). TCRdb's table, derived via immunoSEQ multiplex PCR, lists solely in-frame clones and lacks some. The profile shows 140,000 or so clones, around 83% of them singletons. The chain recombines TRBV7-9 with TRBJ1-2; D is undetermined. Material: peripheral blood. This TCR was sampled from an elderly woman with acute or convalescent COVID-19. CDR3 in DNA: TGTGCCAGCAGCTTGGCCCCGAACTATGGCTACACCTTC. Translating it yields CASSLAPNYGYTF.